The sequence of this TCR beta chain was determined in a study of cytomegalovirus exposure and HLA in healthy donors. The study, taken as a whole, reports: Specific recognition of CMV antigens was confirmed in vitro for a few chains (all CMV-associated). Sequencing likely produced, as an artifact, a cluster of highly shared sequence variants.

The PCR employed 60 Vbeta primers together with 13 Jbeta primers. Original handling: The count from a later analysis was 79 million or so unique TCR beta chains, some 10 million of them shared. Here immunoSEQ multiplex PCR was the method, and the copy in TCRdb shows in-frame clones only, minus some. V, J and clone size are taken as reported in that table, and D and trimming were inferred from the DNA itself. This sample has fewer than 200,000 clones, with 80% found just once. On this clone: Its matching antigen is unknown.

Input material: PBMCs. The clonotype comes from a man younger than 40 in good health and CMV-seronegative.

CDR3 in amino acids: CASKLEETQYF. The CDR3 bases are TGTGCCAGCAAATTAGAAGAGACCCAGTACTTC. The chain employs TRBV28 and TRBJ2-5; D remains ambiguous. The CDR3 is made up of 11 amino acids. V was cut by 7 bases and J by 3 bases, with 6 bases left in between. Germline CDR1 MDHEN, CDR2 SYDVKM. Together with reference TRBV28 and TRBJ2-5, the CDR3 gives the full variable domain: DVKVTQSSRYLVKRTGEKVFLECVQDMDHENMFWYRQDPGLGLRLIYFSYDVKMKEKGDIPEGYSVSREKKERFSLILESASTNQTSMYLCASKLEETQYFGPGTRLLVL.